Here is one TCR beta chain with its context. These data originate in a study of blood T cell repertoires in COVID-19. The CDR3 extends over 14 amino acids. V gave up 4 bases and J gave up 1 base, with 11 bases separating them. Per the germline V gene, CDR1 is SGDLS and CDR2 is YYNGEE. Method: immunoSEQ multiplex PCR; TCRdb's copy keeps in-frame clones and lacks some. The sample lists fewer than 300,000 clones; roughly 84% were seen once. The clonotype was recovered from a woman between 18 and 29 years old with acute or convalescent COVID-19. The sample was peripheral blood. The V call is TRBV9, the J call TRBJ1-2, with D unclear. The CDR3 is CASSPRGDNYGYTF. CDR3 in DNA: TGTGCCAGCAGCCCTCGGGGAGATAACTATGGCTACACCTTC.